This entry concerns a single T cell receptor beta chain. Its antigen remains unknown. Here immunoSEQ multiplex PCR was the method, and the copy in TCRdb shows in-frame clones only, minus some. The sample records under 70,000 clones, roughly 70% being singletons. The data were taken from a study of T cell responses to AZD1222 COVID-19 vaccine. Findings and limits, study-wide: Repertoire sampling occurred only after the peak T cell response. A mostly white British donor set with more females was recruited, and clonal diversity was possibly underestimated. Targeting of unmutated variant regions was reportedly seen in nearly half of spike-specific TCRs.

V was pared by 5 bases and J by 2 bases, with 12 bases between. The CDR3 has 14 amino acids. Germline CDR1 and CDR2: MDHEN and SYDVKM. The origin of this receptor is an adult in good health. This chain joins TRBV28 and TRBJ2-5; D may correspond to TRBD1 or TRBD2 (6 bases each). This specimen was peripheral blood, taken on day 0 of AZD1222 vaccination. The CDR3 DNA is TGTGCCAGCAGTCGCGCGGGGACACAAGAGACCCAGTACTTC. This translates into CASSRAGTQETQYF.